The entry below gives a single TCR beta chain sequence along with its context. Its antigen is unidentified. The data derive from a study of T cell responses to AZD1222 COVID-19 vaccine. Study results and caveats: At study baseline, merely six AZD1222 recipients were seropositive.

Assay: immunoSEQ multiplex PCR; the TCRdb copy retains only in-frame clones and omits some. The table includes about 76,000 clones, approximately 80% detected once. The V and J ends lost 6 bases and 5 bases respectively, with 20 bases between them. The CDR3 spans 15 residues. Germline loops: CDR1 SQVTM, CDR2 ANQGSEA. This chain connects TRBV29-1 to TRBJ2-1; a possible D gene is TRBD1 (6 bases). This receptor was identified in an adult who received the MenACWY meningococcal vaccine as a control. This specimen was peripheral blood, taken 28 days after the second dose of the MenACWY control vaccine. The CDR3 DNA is TGCAGCGTCACGGACAGTCCCAACGTAAACAATGAGCAGTTCTTC. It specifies CSVTDSPNVNNEQFF.